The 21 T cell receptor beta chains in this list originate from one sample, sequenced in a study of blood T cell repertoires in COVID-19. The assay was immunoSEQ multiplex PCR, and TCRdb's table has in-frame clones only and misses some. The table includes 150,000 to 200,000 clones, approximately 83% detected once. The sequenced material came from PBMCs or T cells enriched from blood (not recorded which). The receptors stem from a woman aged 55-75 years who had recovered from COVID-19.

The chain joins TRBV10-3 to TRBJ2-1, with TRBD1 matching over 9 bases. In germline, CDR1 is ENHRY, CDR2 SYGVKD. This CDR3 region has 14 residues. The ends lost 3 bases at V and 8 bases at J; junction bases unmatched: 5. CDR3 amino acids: CAISEVGQGYEQFF. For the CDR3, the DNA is TGTGCCATCAGTGAAGTGGGACAGGGCTATGAGCAGTTCTTC.

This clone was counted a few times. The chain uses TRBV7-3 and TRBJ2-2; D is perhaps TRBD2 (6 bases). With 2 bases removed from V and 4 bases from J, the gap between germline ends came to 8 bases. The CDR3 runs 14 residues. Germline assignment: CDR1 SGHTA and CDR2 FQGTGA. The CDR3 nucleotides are TGTGCCAGCAGCTTATCCGGGGGCACCGGGGAGCTGTTTTTT. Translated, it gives CASSLSGGTGELFF.

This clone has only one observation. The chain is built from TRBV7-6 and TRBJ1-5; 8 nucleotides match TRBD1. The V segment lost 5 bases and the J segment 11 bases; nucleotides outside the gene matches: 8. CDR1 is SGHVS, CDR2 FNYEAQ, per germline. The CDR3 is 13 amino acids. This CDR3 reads CASSPTGERAQHF. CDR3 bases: TGTGCCAGCAGCCCGACAGGGGAGAGGGCCCAGCATTTT. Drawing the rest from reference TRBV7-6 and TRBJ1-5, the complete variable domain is GAGVSQSPRYKVTKRGQDVALRCDPISGHVSLYWYRQALGQGPEFLTYFNYEAQQDKSGLPNDRFSAERPEGSISTLTIQRTEQRDSAMYRCASSPTGERAQHFGDGTRLSIL.

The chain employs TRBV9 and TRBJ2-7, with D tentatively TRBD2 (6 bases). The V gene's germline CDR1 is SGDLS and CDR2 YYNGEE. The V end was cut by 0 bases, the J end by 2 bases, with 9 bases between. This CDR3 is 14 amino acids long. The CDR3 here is CASSVDGGAYEQYF. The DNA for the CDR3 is TGTGCCAGCAGCGTAGACGGCGGGGCCTACGAGCAGTACTTC. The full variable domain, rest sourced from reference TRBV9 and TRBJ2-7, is DSGVTQTPKHLITATGQRVTLRCSPRSGDLSVYWYQQSLDQGLQFLIQYYNGEERAKGNILERFSAQQFPDLHSELNLSSLELGDSALYFCASSVDGGAYEQYFGPGTRLTVT.

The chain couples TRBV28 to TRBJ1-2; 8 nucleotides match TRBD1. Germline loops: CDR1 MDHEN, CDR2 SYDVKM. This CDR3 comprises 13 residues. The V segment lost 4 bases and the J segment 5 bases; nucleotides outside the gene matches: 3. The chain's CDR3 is CASSYGQGYGYTF. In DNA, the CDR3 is TGTGCCAGCAGTTATGGACAGGGATATGGCTACACCTTC.

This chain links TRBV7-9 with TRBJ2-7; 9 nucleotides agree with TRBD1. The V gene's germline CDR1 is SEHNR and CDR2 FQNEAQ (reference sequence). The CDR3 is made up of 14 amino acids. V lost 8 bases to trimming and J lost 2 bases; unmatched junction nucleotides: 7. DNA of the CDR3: TGTGCCAGCTCAGGGACAGGGAGCCCCTACGAGCAGTACTTC. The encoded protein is CASSGTGSPYEQYF.

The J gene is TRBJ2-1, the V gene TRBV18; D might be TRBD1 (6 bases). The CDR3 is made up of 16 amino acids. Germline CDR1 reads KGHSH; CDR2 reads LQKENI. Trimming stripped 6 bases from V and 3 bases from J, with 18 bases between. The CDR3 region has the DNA TGTGCCAGCTCTTCCACCGGGACACAGGTCTACAATGAGCAGTTCTTC. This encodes CASSSTGTQVYNEQFF.

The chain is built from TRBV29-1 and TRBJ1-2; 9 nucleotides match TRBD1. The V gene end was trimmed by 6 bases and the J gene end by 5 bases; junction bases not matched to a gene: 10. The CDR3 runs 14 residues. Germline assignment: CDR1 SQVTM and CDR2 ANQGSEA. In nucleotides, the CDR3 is TGCAGCGTGCAAAGACAGGGGACAGGGTATGGCTACACCTTC. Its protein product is CSVQRQGTGYGYTF. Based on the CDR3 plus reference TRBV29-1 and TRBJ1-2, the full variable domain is SAVISQKPSRDICQRGTSLTIQCQVDSQVTMMFWYRQQPGQSLTLIATANQGSEATYESGFVIDKFPISRPNLTFSTLTVSNMSPEDSSIYLCSVQRQGTGYGYTFGSGTRLTVV.

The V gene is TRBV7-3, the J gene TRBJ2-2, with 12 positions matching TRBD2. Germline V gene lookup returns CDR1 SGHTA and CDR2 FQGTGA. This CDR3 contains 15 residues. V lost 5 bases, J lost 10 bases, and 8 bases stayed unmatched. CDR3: CASSPSGGAREELFF. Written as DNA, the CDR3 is TGTGCCAGCAGCCCTAGCGGGGGGGCCAGAGAGGAGCTGTTTTTT.

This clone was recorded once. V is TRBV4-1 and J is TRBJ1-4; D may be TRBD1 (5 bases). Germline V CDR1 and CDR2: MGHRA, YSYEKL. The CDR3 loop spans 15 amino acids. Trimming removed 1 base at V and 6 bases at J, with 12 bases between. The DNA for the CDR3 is TGCGCCAGCAGCCAAGGGCAGGGAATCTATGAAAAACTGTTTTTT. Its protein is CASSQGQGIYEKLFF.

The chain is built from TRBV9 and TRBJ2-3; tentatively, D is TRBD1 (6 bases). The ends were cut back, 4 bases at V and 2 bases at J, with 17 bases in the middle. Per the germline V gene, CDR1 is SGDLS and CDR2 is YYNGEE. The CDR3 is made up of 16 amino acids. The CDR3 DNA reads TGTGCCAGCAGCCTCATGGGGCAGGGGATCACAGATACGCAGTATTTT. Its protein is CASSLMGQGITDTQYF. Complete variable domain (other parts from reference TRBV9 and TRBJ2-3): DSGVTQTPKHLITATGQRVTLRCSPRSGDLSVYWYQQSLDQGLQFLIQYYNGEERAKGNILERFSAQQFPDLHSELNLSSLELGDSALYFCASSLMGQGITDTQYFGPGTRLTVL.

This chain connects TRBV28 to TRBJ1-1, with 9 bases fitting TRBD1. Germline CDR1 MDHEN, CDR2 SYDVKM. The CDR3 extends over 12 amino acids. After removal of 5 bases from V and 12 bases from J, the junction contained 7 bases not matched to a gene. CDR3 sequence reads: CASSTLTGGPFF. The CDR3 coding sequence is TGTGCCAGCAGTACATTGACAGGGGGGCCTTTCTTT.

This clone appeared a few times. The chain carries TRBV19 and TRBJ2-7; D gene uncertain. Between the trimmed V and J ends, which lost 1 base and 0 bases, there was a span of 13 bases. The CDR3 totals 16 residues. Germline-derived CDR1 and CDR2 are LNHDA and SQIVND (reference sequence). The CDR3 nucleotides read TGTGCCAGTAGTATAGGACTCACACTGAGCTCCTACGAGCAGTACTTC. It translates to CASSIGLTLSSYEQYF. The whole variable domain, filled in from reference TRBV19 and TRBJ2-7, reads DGGITQSPKYLFRKEGQNVTLSCEQNLNHDAMYWYRQDPGQGLRLIYYSQIVNDFQKGDIAEGYSVSREKKESFPLTVTSAQKNPTAFYLCASSIGLTLSSYEQYFGPGTRLTVT.

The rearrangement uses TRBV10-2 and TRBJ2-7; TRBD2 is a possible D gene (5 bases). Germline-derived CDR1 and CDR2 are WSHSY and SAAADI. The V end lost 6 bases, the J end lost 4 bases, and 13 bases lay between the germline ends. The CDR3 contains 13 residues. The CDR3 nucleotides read TGCGCCAGCAGGAGCGGCCAGAGATACGAGCAGTACTTC. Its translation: CASRSGQRYEQYF.

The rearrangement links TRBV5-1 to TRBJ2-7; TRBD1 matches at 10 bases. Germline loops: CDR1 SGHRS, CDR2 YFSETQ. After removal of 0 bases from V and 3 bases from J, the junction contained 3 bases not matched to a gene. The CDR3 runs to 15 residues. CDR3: CASSLDGTGVYEQYF. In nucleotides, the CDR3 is TGCGCCAGCAGCTTGGATGGGACAGGGGTCTACGAGCAGTACTTC.

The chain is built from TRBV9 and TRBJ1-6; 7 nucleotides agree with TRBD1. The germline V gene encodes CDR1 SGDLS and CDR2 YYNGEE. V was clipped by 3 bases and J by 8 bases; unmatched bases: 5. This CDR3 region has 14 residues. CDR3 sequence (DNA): TGTGCCAGCAGCGCAGACAGGGCCTATTCACCCCTCCACTTT. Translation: CASSADRAYSPLHF.

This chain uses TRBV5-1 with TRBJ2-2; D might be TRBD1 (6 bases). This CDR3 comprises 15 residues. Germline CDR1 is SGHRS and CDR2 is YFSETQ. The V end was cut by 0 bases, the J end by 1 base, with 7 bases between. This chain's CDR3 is CASSLGRGNTGELFF. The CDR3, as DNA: TGCGCCAGCAGCTTGGGCAGGGGGAACACCGGGGAGCTGTTTTTT.

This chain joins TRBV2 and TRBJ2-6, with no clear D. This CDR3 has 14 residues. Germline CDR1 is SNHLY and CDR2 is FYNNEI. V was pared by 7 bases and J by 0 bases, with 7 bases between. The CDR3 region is CASIDRSGANVLTF. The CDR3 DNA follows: TGTGCCAGCATAGATCGCTCTGGGGCCAACGTCCTGACTTTC.

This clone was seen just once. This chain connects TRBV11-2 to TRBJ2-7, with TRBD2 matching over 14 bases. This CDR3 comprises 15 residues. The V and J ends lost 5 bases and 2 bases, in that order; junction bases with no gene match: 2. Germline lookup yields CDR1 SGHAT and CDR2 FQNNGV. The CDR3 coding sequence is TGTGCCAGCAGCCCGGGACTAGCGGGAGCCTACGAGCAGTACTTC. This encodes CASSPGLAGAYEQYF.

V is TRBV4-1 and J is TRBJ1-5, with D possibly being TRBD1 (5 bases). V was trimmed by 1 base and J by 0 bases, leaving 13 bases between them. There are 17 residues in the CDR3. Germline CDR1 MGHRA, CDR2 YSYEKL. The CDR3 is CASSQGTIGYSNQPQHF. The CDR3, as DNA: TGCGCCAGCAGCCAAGGGACAATTGGTTATAGCAATCAGCCCCAGCATTTT.

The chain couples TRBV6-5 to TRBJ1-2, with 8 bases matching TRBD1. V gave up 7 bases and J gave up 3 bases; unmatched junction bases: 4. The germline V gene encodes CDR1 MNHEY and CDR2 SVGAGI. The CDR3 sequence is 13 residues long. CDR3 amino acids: CASTDRGHYGYTF. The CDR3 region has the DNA TGTGCCAGCACAGACAGGGGACACTATGGCTACACCTTC.